Listed here are 25 T cell receptor beta chains from one sample, sequenced in a study of breast tumors, draining lymph nodes, adjacent tissues. TCRdb re-called the multiplex PCR reads with MiXCR, one entry per CDR3 protein. The sample has approximately 14,000 distinct CDR3 sequences; roughly 55% are singletons. Sequenced input: tumor-adjacent breast tissue. All receptors come from a female donor with breast cancer. Some clones in this sample may be carry-over from other donors' samples.

This sequence joins TRBV10-1 and TRBJ1-3; D possibly corresponds to TRBD1 (5 bases). The CDR3 is 14 amino acids. Germline loops: CDR1 WNHNN, CDR2 SYGVQD (reference sequence). With 10 bases removed from V and 0 bases from J, the gap between germline ends came to 13 bases. For the CDR3, the DNA is TGCGCCAACGGGGCCGGGGACTCTGGAAACACCATATATTTT. The encoded protein is CANGAGDSGNTIYF.

The rearrangement links TRBV7-2 to TRBJ2-7, with 11 positions matching TRBD2. The junction had 6 bases not matched to a gene; V was cut back by 5 bases and J by 3 bases. The CDR3 covers 15 residues. Looked up from germline, CDR1 is SGHTA and CDR2 is FQGNSA. The CDR3 region is CASSASLAGDYEQYF. The CDR3 region has the DNA TGTGCCAGCAGCGCCTCACTAGCGGGGGACTACGAGCAGTACTTC.

The chain is built from TRBV2 and TRBJ1-2; D is perhaps TRBD1 (6 bases). CDR1 is SNHLY and CDR2 is FYNNEI in the germline V gene. Trimming shortened V by 4 bases and J by 3 bases, and 9 bases separated the two germline ends. This CDR3 region has 13 residues. CDR3 nucleotide sequence: TGTGCCAGCAGTGCACAGGGTGACTATGGCTACACCTTC. Its protein is CASSAQGDYGYTF.

The J gene is TRBJ2-1, the V gene TRBV20-1; D is possibly TRBD1 (7 bases). This CDR3 is built from 16 residues. V lost 3 bases and J lost 4, with 19 bases in between. Germline lookup yields CDR1 DFQATT and CDR2 SNEGSKA (reference sequence). Written as DNA, the CDR3 is TGCAGTGCTAGGGAGGGGACAGCGCCTTCTTACAATGAGCAGTTCTTC. Amino acid sequence: CSAREGTAPSYNEQFF.

About this clonotype: Likely a read error: the CDR3 ends without its conserved phenylalanine or tryptophan. V gene TRBV11-2 combines with J gene TRBJ2-3, with 11 bases aligning to TRBD2. CDR3 length: 16 residues. Germline V gene lookup returns CDR1 SGHAT and CDR2 FQNNGV. CDR3 nucleotide sequence: TGTGTCAGCAGCTCTTTAGCGGGGGGGAACACAGATACGCAGTATCTT. Translating gives CVSSSLAGGNTDTQYL.

This clonotype was recorded at least ten times. This rearrangement joins TRBV6-2 or TRBV6-3 to TRBJ2-5, with 8 bases aligning to TRBD2. The CDR3 is 14 residues long. CDR1 and CDR2 from the germline V gene are MNHEY and SVGEGT. After removal of 6 bases from V and 5 bases from J, the junction contained 8 bases not matched to a gene. The CDR3 DNA is TGTGCCAGCAGCCCCGGGGGGGCCGCGGAGACCCAGTACTTC. Its protein is CASSPGGAAETQYF.

As to this clonotype: The CDR3 carries no conserved terminal phenylalanine or tryptophan, so it likely arises from a read error. This chain connects TRBV7-8 to TRBJ1-4, with D possibly being TRBD1 (6 bases). This CDR3 is 14 amino acids long. The ends were cut back, 6 bases at V and 5 bases at J, with 13 bases in the middle. Germline loops: CDR1 SGHVS, CDR2 FQNEAQ. CDR3 residues: CASRTGGGNEKLFL. The CDR3 coding sequence is TGTGCCAGCAGGACCGGGGGCGGAAATGAAAAACTGTTTCTT.

This clonotype is medium-sized. Its ends do not fully match the called genes, so a read error is possible. The chain uses TRBV6-5 and TRBJ2-1; the match to TRBD2 covers 12 bases. CDR3 length: 17 residues. Germline loops: CDR1 MNHEY, CDR2 SVGAGI. As DNA, the CDR3 is TGTGCCAGCAGTCACTCCCCGACTAGCGGGAGAGGCAATGAGCAGTTCTTC. This sequence encodes CASSHSPTSGRGNEQFF.

This chain joins TRBV2 and TRBJ1-6; D might be TRBD1 (5 bases). Germline V gene lookup returns CDR1 SNHLY and CDR2 FYNNEI. The CDR3 sequence is 16 residues long. Deletions cut 0 bases from V and 7 bases from J, with 13 bases between. The CDR3 loop is CASSEAGTGPNSPLHF. Written as DNA, the CDR3 is TGTGCCAGCAGTGAAGCTGGTACAGGACCCAATTCACCCCTCCACTTT.

This chain links TRBV7-9 with TRBJ1-6; possibly TRBD1 for D (5 bases). The CDR3 contains 17 residues. V gave up 6 bases and J gave up 13 bases, with 28 bases separating them. The germline V gene has CDR1 SEHNR and CDR2 FQNEAQ (reference sequence). The CDR3 DNA sequence: TGTGCCAGCAGTGAGGGTGGTGAGGGGACTGGTAATTTCCCCCTCCACTTT. Protein product: CASSEGGEGTGNFPLHF.

The rearrangement links TRBV9 to TRBJ2-7, with D perhaps TRBD2 (6 bases). The ends were cut back, 3 bases at V and 5 bases at J, with 24 bases in the middle. The germline V gene encodes CDR1 SGDLS and CDR2 YYNGEE. This CDR3 is 17 amino acids long. CDR3 residues: CASSDNSGLRAGNEQYF. The CDR3 bases are TGTGCCAGCAGCGACAACAGCGGGCTCAGGGCGGGCAACGAGCAGTACTTC.

By proportion, this clonotype is medium-sized. The chain is built from TRBV20-1 and TRBJ1-2; maybe TRBD1 (5 bases). From germline, CDR1 is DFQATT and CDR2 SNEGSKA (reference sequence). This CDR3 is 13 amino acids long. Deletions cut 5 bases from V and 0 bases from J, with 10 bases between. The CDR3 protein is CSARGPSNYGYTF. The DNA of the CDR3 is TGCAGTGCTCGGGGACCTTCTAACTATGGCTACACCTTC.

The V call is TRBV7-3, the J call TRBJ2-3; possible D gene TRBD2, 5 bases. Germline assignment: CDR1 SGHTA and CDR2 FQGTGA. The ends were cut back, 1 base at V and 4 bases at J, with 12 bases in the middle. The CDR3 has 15 residues. The CDR3 DNA reads TGTGCCAGCAGCTTAATTTCTAGCCGCGCAGATACGCAGTATTTT. The encoded protein is CASSLISSRADTQYF.

The genes are TRBV5-5 and TRBJ2-2, with D possibly being TRBD1 (6 bases). The CDR3 has 12 residues. V shed 3 bases and J shed 9 bases, with 9 bases lying between them. From germline, CDR1 is SGHKS and CDR2 YYEKEE (reference sequence). The CDR3 reads CASSSRDRELFF. The CDR3 bases are TGTGCCAGCAGCTCCCGGGACAGGGAGCTGTTTTTT.

V and J are TRBV5-8 and TRBJ1-5, with D perhaps TRBD1 (5 bases). Between the trimmed V and J ends, which lost 5 bases and 11 bases, there was a span of 17 bases. There are 13 residues in the CDR3. The germline CDR1 and CDR2 sequences are SGHTS and YDEGEE. For the CDR3, the DNA is TGTGCCAGCAGAGACCGACAGCGGGAGACCCAGCATTTT. Translation: CASRDRQRETQHF.

The chain recombines TRBV28 with TRBJ2-3; unclear D gene. V was clipped by 6 bases and J by 6 bases, with 13 bases between them. This CDR3 spans 13 amino acids. Germline values: CDR1 MDHEN, CDR2 SYDVKM. CDR3 loop: CASSTRFDDTQYF. CDR3 in DNA: TGTGCCAGCAGCACCAGGTTCGATGATACGCAGTATTTT. The full variable domain, completed using reference TRBV28 and TRBJ2-3, is DVKVTQSSRYLVKRTGEKVFLECVQDMDHENMFWYRQDPGLGLRLIYFSYDVKMKEKGDIPEGYSVSREKKERFSLILESASTNQTSMYLCASSTRFDDTQYFGPGTRLTVL.

The V and J genes are TRBV20-1 and TRBJ2-1; D is ambiguous. Germline lookup yields CDR1 DFQATT and CDR2 SNEGSKA (reference sequence). This CDR3 is built from 14 residues. Trimming took off 3 bases at V and 1 base at J, with 10 bases between the two ends. The CDR3 reads CSARFRRSYNEQFF. The DNA of the CDR3 is TGCAGTGCTAGGTTCAGGCGGTCCTACAATGAGCAGTTCTTC.

This clonotype showed up many times. The chain uses TRBV7-9 and TRBJ1-1, with D possibly being TRBD1 (6 bases). The CDR3 extends over 12 amino acids. The V and J ends lost 6 bases and 6 bases respectively, with 11 bases between them. Germline CDR1 and CDR2: SEHNR and FQNEAQ (reference sequence). CDR3: CASSRTAPEAFF. DNA for the CDR3: TGTGCCAGCAGTCGGACAGCCCCTGAAGCTTTCTTT.

This clonotype appeared many times. The junction does not match germline at one end; this may be a read error. The chain recombines TRBV30 with TRBJ2-7; tentatively, D is TRBD2 (6 bases). This CDR3 comprises 15 residues. Germline CDR1 is GTSNPN and CDR2 is SVGIG (reference sequence). CDR3 nucleotide sequence: TGCGCCTGGACAATGGGGGACTTCCCCACCTACGAGCAGTACTTC. It specifies CAWTMGDFPTYEQYF.

This clonotype showed up many times. The chain couples TRBV7-8 to TRBJ2-5; D remains unclear. Germline assignment: CDR1 SGHVS and CDR2 FQNEAQ. This CDR3 is 14 amino acids long. The ends were cut back, 1 base at V and 5 bases at J, with 11 bases in the middle. This chain's CDR3 is CASSLGTVRETQYF. CDR3 DNA: TGTGCCAGCAGCTTAGGGACGGTTAGGGAGACCCAGTACTTC.

With regard to this clonotype: A much bigger clone sits one base away, suggesting this may be a read error. This CDR3 is CASSPRGGYINERFF. CDR3 DNA: TGTGCCAGCAGTCCTCGAGGGGGGTATATAAATGAGCGGTTCTTC. The genes are TRBV6-5 and TRBJ2-1; D may match TRBD1 or TRBD2 (6 bases each). This CDR3 comprises 15 residues. Germline loops: CDR1 MNHEY, CDR2 SVGAGI.

V and J are TRBV7-9 and TRBJ2-3, with 10 bases identical to TRBD1. The CDR3 consists of 14 residues. The germline gives CDR1 SEHNR, CDR2 FQNEAQ (reference sequence). Germline trimming cut 3 bases from V and 10 bases from J; bases unmatched to any gene: 7. The DNA for the CDR3 is TGTGCCAGCAGCTTCGGGACAGGGGAGGATGCGCAGTATTTT. This sequence encodes CASSFGTGEDAQYF.

The chain links TRBV11-2 to TRBJ2-7, with 7 nucleotides matching TRBD1. The CDR3 length is 12 residues. V lost 4 bases to trimming and J lost 6 bases; unmatched junction nucleotides: 3. The germline V gene has CDR1 SGHAT and CDR2 FQNNGV. Here the CDR3 reads CASSSTGFEQYF. CDR3 in DNA: TGTGCCAGCAGCTCGACAGGGTTCGAGCAGTACTTC.

The chain recombines TRBV19 with TRBJ2-7; 7 nucleotides agree with TRBD1. Germline assignment: CDR1 LNHDA and CDR2 SQIVND (reference sequence). This CDR3 has 15 residues. V trimming: 2 bases; J trimming: 3 bases; junction bases outside the gene matches: 7. The CDR3 DNA is TGTGCCAGTAGTATAACCGGGACAGAAAACTACGAGCAGTACTTC. It is translated as CASSITGTENYEQYF. Full variable domain (rest looked up from reference TRBV19 and TRBJ2-7): DGGITQSPKYLFRKEGQNVTLSCEQNLNHDAMYWYRQDPGQGLRLIYYSQIVNDFQKGDIAEGYSVSREKKESFPLTVTSAQKNPTAFYLCASSITGTENYEQYFGPGTRLTVT.

V is TRBV12-3 or TRBV12-4 and J is TRBJ2-2, with D possibly TRBD1 on 6 matching bases. The CDR3 has 16 amino acids. V lost 4 bases and J lost 0, with 12 bases in between. The CDR3 loop reads CASSSLGAANTGELFF. CDR3 DNA sequence: TGTGCCAGCAGTTCTCTGGGGGCAGCGAACACCGGGGAGCTGTTTTTT.